This T cell receptor (beta chain) was sequenced during a study of long-term antiretroviral therapy in people with HIV (dated by TCRdb to the early 2020s). About the investigation overall: The earliest samples were collected about a decade before the 2015 WHO recommendation for immediate ART, when ART was typically delayed until CD4 counts fell. The cohort contributed about 200 cryopreserved PBMC samples from 25 to 35 adults with confirmed HIV infection, collected serially over a mean of approximately six years (range 1-12). Of the roughly 32 participants with HIV, approximately twelve were female. No cross-contamination during QIAcube processing was seen in test extractions of a monoclonal T-cell line run alongside about 33 polyclonal samples. Whether ART initiation and durable HIV suppression were associated with changes in peripheral blood TRB repertoire composition and diversity was tested in a retrospective serial study. The full study reports these points: Because PBMC availability was limited, only the TCR beta chain was sequenced, with no alpha chain pairing. CDR3 length ranges in HIV repertoires were narrower than in controls, and network structure suggested an antigen-experienced repertoire with only a slight naive shift after ART. Inferences about post-ART repertoire changes were limited because no data were available on ART adherence, viral resistance or therapy changes. Because cell numbers in pre-ART samples were limited, unsorted PBMC were profiled instead of sorted CD4+ and CD8+ T cells. The samples were dated from about 2004 to 2017, and the ART regimens that were used may be less effective than current ART regimens. At every time point, the repertoire was dominated by expanded TRB clones first identified before ART initiation, although this dominance fluctuated and, in many PLHIV, declined after ART. Starting ART was linked to a significant rise in TRB diversity, yet even after long-term ART the diversity remained significantly lower than in transplant donor controls.

To be included, a participant needed at least one PBMC sample from before ART initiation plus at least two post-ART samples. Treatment was received in the United States of America by all participants with HIV. Before DNA extraction, cryopreserved samples containing about 0.9-11 million PBMC were thawed and washed. At the time of the earliest PBMC sample for each participant with HIV, ages ranged from roughly 20 to 60 years. Each participant contributed PBMC samples from 1-4 timepoints before ART initiation and 2-8 timepoints after ART initiation, with a median of 7 samples. Serial HIV viral load, CD4+ T-cell count, ART history and demographic data were obtained for every participant. A Qiagen kit on a QIAcube was used to extract genomic DNA from unsorted PBMC, with samples processed in batches of 12. Sequencing of the TRB variable region was done with the immunoSEQ hsTCRB v3.0 assay at survey level resolution. The targeted TRB sequencing depth was roughly 40,000-50,000 T-cell genomes per sample. Pooled TRB libraries were sequenced on an Illumina MiSeq with a v3 150-cycle kit. In the original analysis: Repertoire analysis was run in R within a reproducible Nextflow workflow that covered QC, data transformation and analysis. Custom analyses were implemented in LymphoSeq2, an R package for AIRR-Seq data exploration. After excluding a few samples that yielded fewer than 5000 total TRB sequences, around 190 HIV repertoires remained for analysis. Among the approximately 190 HIV repertoires that were kept, roughly 58 were collected before ART initiation and over 120 were collected after ART initiation. Each repertoire was downsampled to 5000 TRB nucleotide sequences, and summary statistics were averaged across 100 downsampling iterations. TRB sequences were retained for analysis only if CDR3 regions of at least seven amino acids were present. A Shannon entropy-derived clonality score and the Gini coefficient were used to measure diversity. In the repertoire networks, any two of the top 5000 CDR3 amino acid sequences were linked whenever the two sequences differed by an edit distance of one. Antigen specificity groups and MHC restriction were predicted for TRB CDR3 amino acid sequences with GLIPH2. To flag known CMV, EBV, HIV or tissue antigen associations, CDR3 amino acid sequences were matched against VDJdb and McPAS-TCR. Pre-ART, post-ART and control groups were compared with Wilcoxon signed-rank tests and Holm-Bonferroni correction. TCRdb mirrors the immuneACCESS table, restricted to in-frame sequences. Some clones are absent from its copies; in checked studies, under half trace to an unresolved V gene, and the reason for the others is unknown. V and J calls plus clone size are reproduced from that table; the DNA served to infer D and trimming. Within this sample are roughly 20,000 clones, with roughly nine tenths of them counted one time only. The ten top clones hold 7.5% to 10% of the sample.

Trimmed from V: 7 bases; trimmed from J: 4 bases; junction bases lacking a gene match: 7. Taken from the germline V gene, the CDR1 and CDR2 loops are LGHNT and FRNRAP. Including the terminal cysteine and phenylalanine, the CDR3 comprises 14 residues. The DNA shown is the 42-base CDR3, in frame from base 1. For this clone: Its specific antigen is unknown. The sample holds no much larger clone one base away, and base qualities are not on file.

Specimen: unsorted PBMCs, collected approximately 4.4 years before starting antiretroviral therapy. The chain uses TRBV12-5 and TRBJ2-5; TRBD1 lines up with 9 middle nucleotides. The receptor was isolated from a woman in her twenties or thirties with HIV. Here the CDR3 is given as CASASTGGSETQYF. In nucleotide form, the sequence is TGTGCTAGTGCCTCGACAGGGGGGTCAGAGACCCAGTACTTC.